This T cell receptor beta chain emerged from a study of human T cells and chemical hapten exposure. On this clonotype: As yet, its antigen is unknown.

MiXCR, run by TCRdb on the RACE reads, gives a single entry per CDR3 protein. The sample comprises 65,000 to 85,000 distinct CDR3 sequences, under 13% of which are singletons, and more than 1.1% rests with the top ten. Overall study results and limits: After DPC sensitization, TCRs above 1 in 1000 frequency showed no change.

Time point meaning: patch test 1, 2 weeks after DPC sensitization. Indicated treatment: therapeutic diphenylcyclopropenone sensitization with weekly scalp DPC. Donors, patients with alopecia ranging from 18 to 70 years old and judged suitable for DPC, provided samples. The length of the CDR3 is 15 residues. Trimming removed 0 bases from V and 2 bases from J, with 9 bases in between. Germline assignment: CDR1 SGDLS and CDR2 YYNGEE. This clonotype originated in a woman aged 45-65 years with alopecia areata. Some clones in this sample may be carry-over from other donors' samples. The sample consisted of whole blood, taken in connection with sensitization to the hapten diphenylcyclopropenone (DPC). The gene calls are TRBV9 and TRBJ1-3; D not certain. CDR3 sequence (DNA): TGTGCCAGCAGCGTAGATTGGGTAGCTGGAAACACCATATATTTT. Its protein is CASSVDWVAGNTIYF.